This TCR beta chain came from a study of cytomegalovirus exposure and HLA in healthy donors. Overall study findings and caveats: In vitro work confirmed that a few CMV-associated chains recognize CMV antigens. TCR clusters originating in the first cohort tended to co-occur in the 110 or so validation repertoires, according to a later analysis.

The CDR3 length is 14 residues. V lost 2 bases and J 4 bases, leaving 11 bases between the germline ends. Germline lookup yields CDR1 MNHEY and CDR2 SVGAGI. For this clone: Its target is not known.

The protocol was immunoSEQ multiplex PCR, while the TCRdb copy is restricted to in-frame clones and leaves out a portion. The repertoire has 200,000 to 250,000 clones, 70% to 90% of them found once; the top ten carry roughly 5.7%. This sequence was found in a woman between 18 and 29 years old in good health and CMV-seronegative. This rearrangement joins TRBV6-5 to TRBJ1-2; D call uncertain. Sequenced: PBMCs. DNA for the CDR3: TGTGCCAGCAGTTACGCCGAGGAAGGCTATGGCTACACCTTC. This translates into CASSYAEEGYGYTF.